The source of this T cell receptor (beta chain) is a study of blood T cells in healthy people across ages. V lost 2 bases and J lost 0; bases outside the gene matches: 5. The germline V gene has CDR1 MDHEN and CDR2 SYDVKM. The CDR3 contains 16 residues. Regarding this clonotype: Its antigen is not known.

Whole-study findings and limits: The study found TCR beta diversity correlated strongly with naive T cell percentage.

For the second PCR, which ran for about 7 to 12 cycles, a sample-barcoded 5' primer and a J-beta primer mix were used. TCRdb called the 5' RACE reads again in MiXCR, with one record for every CDR3 protein. Here the sample spans about 750,000 distinct CDR3 sequences, roughly 53% being singletons. Sequenced material: blood. This clonotype was obtained from a man at least 80 years old in good health. The chain uses TRBV28 and TRBJ2-7, with 9 bases fitting TRBD2. CDR3 amino acids: CASSLPLAGHSYEQYF. In DNA, the CDR3 is TGTGCCAGCAGTTTACCACTAGCGGGCCACTCCTACGAGCAGTACTTC.